This entry concerns a single T cell receptor (beta chain). In the original workflow: Using reference gene primer amplification, nucleated cell counts were estimated. Here immunoSEQ multiplex PCR was the method, and the copy in TCRdb shows in-frame clones only, minus some. The V and J calls and clone size are taken from that table; D and trimming were inferred from the DNA. The sample includes about 190,000 clones, 80% to 85% of them seen just once. This record belongs to a study of blood T cell repertoires in COVID-19. Study context: Samples came from the United States, Italy and Spain, spanning acute and convalescent COVID-19. The analysed material was cDNA or gDNA that came from T cells, B-cell-depleted T cells, or PBMCs.

Sequencing was done on a sample of peripheral blood. This sequence was found in a human donor in a cohort sampled during active COVID-19.

The CDR3 sequence: CASSLNRGRTEAFF. In DNA form, the CDR3 reads TGTGCCAGTAGCCTAAACAGGGGGCGCACTGAAGCTTTCTTT. The rearrangement uses TRBV19 and TRBJ1-1; TRBD1 matches at 9 bases. This CDR3 spans 14 amino acids. Germline assignment: CDR1 LNHDA and CDR2 SQIVND (reference sequence). The junction had 6 bases not matched to a gene; V was cut back by 6 bases and J by 4 bases.